The next 7 T cell receptor beta chains were all read from a single sample in a study of identifying expanded T cells in peripheral blood. Repertoires were generated with immunoSEQ multiplex PCR, while TCRdb's copy carries only in-frame clones and drops some. This table holds around 85,000 clones, more than 75% found once. Sequenced: blood. These receptors all come from a person aged 18-69 years in good health.

This chain links TRBV29-1 with TRBJ2-2; TRBD2 might be the D (5 bases). CDR3 length equals 16 residues. Per germline, CDR1 SQVTM and CDR2 ANQGSEA. The V end lost 6 bases, the J end lost 1 base, and 18 bases lay between the germline ends. CDR3 nucleotides: TGCAGCGTCGAACTCCGCGGACTCATGAACACCGGGGAGCTGTTTTTT. Its protein product is CSVELRGLMNTGELFF.

The chain uses TRBV4-3 and TRBJ2-3, with 8 bases that match TRBD1. Germline V gene lookup returns CDR1 LGHNA and CDR2 YSLEER. This CDR3 is 15 amino acids long. Trimming took 5 bases from V and 2 from J; bases not matched to a gene: 6. In DNA, the CDR3 is TGCGCCAGCAGCTCGCGACAGGGGAACACAGATACGCAGTATTTT. It translates to CASSSRQGNTDTQYF.

The chain employs TRBV7-2 and TRBJ1-1, with 7 bases identical to TRBD1. CDR3 length equals 14 residues. In germline, CDR1 is SGHTA, CDR2 FQGNSA. J lost 1 base, V lost 5 bases, and 4 bases had no gene match. The CDR3 DNA follows: TGTGCCAGCAGCGCTTACAGGGGGAACACTGAAGCTTTCTTT. It yields the protein CASSAYRGNTEAFF.

The J gene is TRBJ1-5, the V gene TRBV4-1; maybe TRBD1 (5 bases). Germline V gene data show CDR1 as MGHRA and CDR2 as YSYEKL. Between the trimmed V and J ends, which lost 0 bases and 5 bases, there was a span of 5 bases. The CDR3 runs to 13 residues. CDR3 in amino acids: CASSQDRDQPQHF. For the CDR3, the DNA is TGCGCCAGCAGCCAAGACAGGGATCAGCCCCAGCATTTT.

This chain links TRBV9 with TRBJ2-1; D is possibly TRBD1 (6 bases). The ends were cut back, 3 bases at V and 3 bases at J, with 19 bases in the middle. CDR1 is SGDLS and CDR2 is YYNGEE in the germline V gene. The CDR3 sequence is 17 residues long. In DNA form, the CDR3 reads TGTGCCAGCAGCGCCCGGCAGGGGTTGGGGCTCTACAATGAGCAGTTCTTC. Amino acid sequence: CASSARQGLGLYNEQFF.

The rearrangement links TRBV6-6 to TRBJ1-1; the D is unclear. The V end lost 7 bases, the J end lost 5 bases, and 17 bases lay between the germline ends. The CDR3 totals 14 residues. Germline V lookup: CDR1 MNHNY, CDR2 SVGAGI (reference sequence). The DNA of the CDR3 is TGTGCCAGCACTCAAAATAGGGCGAGGACTGAAGCTTTCTTT. As protein: CASTQNRARTEAFF.

The chain joins TRBV6-5 to TRBJ1-2; a weak D match, TRBD1 (5 bases). This CDR3 comprises 15 residues. V was cut by 2 bases and J by 1 base, with 11 bases left in between. CDR1 is MNHEY, CDR2 SVGAGI, per germline. CDR3 region: CASSYGVGVNYGYTF. CDR3 DNA: TGTGCCAGCAGTTACGGGGTGGGGGTTAACTATGGCTACACCTTC.